Included here is one T cell receptor beta chain sequence, with context. V was clipped by 2 bases and J by 9 bases; unmatched bases: 9. CDR1 is SGHVS and CDR2 is FQNEAQ in the germline V gene. This CDR3 has 17 amino acids. Assay: immunoSEQ multiplex PCR; the TCRdb copy retains only in-frame clones and omits some. The sample yields 75,000 to 80,000 clones, around 89% seen once. This entry comes from a study of blood T cell repertoires in COVID-19. Sequencing was performed on peripheral blood. The clonotype was recovered from a human donor in a cohort sampled during active COVID-19. The chain is built from TRBV7-8 and TRBJ2-1; TRBD2 agrees at 14 bases. The CDR3 sequence: CASSLLAGTSGRGEQFF. Here the CDR3 DNA reads TGTGCCAGCAGCTTATTGGCCGGGACTAGCGGGAGAGGTGAGCAGTTCTTC.